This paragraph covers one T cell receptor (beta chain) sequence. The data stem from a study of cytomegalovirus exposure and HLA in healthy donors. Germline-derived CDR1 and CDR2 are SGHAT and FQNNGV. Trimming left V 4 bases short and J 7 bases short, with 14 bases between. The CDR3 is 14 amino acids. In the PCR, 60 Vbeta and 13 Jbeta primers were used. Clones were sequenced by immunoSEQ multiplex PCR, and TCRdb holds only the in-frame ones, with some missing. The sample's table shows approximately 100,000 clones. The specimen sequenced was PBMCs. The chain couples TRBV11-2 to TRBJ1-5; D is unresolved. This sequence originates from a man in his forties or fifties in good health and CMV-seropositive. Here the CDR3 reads CASSSVAGRQPQHF. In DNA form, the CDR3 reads TGTGCCAGCAGCTCGGTTGCGGGCAGGCAGCCCCAGCATTTT. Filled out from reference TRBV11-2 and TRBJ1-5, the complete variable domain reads EAGVAQSPRYKIIEKRQSVAFWCNPISGHATLYWYQQILGQGPKLLIQFQNNGVVDDSQLPKDRFSAERLKGVDSTLKIQPAKLEDSAVYLCASSSVAGRQPQHFGDGTRLSIL.